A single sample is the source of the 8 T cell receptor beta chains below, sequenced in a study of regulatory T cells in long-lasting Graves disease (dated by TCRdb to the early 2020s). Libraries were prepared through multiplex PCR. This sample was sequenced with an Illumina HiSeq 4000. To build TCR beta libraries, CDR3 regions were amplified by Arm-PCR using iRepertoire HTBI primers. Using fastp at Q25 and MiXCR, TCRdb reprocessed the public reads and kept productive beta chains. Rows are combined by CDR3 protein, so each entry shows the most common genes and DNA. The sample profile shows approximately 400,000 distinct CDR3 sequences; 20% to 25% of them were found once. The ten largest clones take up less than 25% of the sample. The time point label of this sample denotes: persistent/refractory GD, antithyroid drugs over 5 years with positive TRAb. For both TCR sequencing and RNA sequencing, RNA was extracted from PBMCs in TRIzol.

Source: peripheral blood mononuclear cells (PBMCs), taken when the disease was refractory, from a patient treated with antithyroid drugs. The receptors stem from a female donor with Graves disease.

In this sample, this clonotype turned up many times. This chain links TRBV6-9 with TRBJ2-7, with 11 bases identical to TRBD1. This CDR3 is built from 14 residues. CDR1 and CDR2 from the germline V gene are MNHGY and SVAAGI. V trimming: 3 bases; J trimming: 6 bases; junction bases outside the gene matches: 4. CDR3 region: CASSYFGQGAEQYF. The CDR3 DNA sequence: TGTGCCAGCAGTTACTTCGGACAGGGGGCCGAGCAGTACTTC.

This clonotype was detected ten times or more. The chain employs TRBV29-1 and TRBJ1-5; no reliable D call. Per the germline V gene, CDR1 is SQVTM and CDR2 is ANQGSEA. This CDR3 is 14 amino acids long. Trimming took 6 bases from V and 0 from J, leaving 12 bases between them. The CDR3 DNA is TGCAGCGTGCCCAAAGCCTATAGCAATCAGCCCCAGCATTTT. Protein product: CSVPKAYSNQPQHF.

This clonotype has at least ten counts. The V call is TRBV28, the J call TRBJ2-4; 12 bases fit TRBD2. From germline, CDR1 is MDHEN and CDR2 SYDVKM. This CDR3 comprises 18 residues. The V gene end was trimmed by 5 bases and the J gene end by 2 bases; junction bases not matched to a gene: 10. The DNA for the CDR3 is TGTGCCAGCAGTCAGAGATATTGGACTAGCGGGACCAAAAACATTCAGTACTTC. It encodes CASSQRYWTSGTKNIQYF.

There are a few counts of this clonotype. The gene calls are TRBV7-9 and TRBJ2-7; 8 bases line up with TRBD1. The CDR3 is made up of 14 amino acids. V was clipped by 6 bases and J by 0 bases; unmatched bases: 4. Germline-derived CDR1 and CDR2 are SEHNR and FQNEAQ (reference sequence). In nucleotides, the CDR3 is TGTGCCAGCAGTGGACAGGGTCTCTCCTACGAGCAGTACTTC. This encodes CASSGQGLSYEQYF.

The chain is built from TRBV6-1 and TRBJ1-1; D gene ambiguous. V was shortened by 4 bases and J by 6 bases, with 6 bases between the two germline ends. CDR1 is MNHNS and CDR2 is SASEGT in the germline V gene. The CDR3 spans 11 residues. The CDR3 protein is CASSGVPEAFF. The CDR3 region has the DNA TGTGCCAGCAGTGGGGTCCCTGAAGCTTTCTTT.

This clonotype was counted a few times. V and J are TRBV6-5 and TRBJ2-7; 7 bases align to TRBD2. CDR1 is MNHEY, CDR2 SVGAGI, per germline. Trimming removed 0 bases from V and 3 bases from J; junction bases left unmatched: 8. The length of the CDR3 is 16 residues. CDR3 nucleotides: TGTGCCAGCAGTTACTCTCCACTAGCGATCCGCTACGAGCAGTACTTC. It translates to CASSYSPLAIRYEQYF.

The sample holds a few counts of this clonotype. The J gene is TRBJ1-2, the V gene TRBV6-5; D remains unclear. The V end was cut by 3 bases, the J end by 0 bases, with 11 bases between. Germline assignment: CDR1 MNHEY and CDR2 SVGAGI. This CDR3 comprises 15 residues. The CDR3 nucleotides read TGTGCCAGCAGTTATATGCAATCGGCTAACTATGGCTACACCTTC. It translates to CASSYMQSANYGYTF.

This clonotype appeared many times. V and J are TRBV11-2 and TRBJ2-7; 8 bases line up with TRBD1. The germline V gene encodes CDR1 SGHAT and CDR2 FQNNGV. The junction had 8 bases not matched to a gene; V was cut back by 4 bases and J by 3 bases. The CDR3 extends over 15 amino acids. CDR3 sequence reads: CASSSSGTGNYEQYF. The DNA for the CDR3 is TGTGCCAGCAGCTCGTCCGGGACAGGTAACTACGAGCAGTACTTC.